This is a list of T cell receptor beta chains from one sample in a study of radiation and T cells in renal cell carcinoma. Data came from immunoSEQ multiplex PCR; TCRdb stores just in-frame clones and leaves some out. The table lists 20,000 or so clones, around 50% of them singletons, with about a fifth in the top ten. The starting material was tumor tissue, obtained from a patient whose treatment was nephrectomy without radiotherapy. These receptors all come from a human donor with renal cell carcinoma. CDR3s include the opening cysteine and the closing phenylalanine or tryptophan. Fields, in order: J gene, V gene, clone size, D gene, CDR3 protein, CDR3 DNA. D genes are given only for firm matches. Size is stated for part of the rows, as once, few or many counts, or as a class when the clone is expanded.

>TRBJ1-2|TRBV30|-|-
CAWIPSQGSYGYTF
TGTGCCTGGATCCCCTCCCAGGGCTCCTATGGCTACACCTTC
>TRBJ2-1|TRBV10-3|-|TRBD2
CAISEAGYQFF
TGTGCCATCAGTGAAGCGGGGTATCAGTTCTTC
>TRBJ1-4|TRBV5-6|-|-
CASSWRGSGGEKLFF
TGTGCCAGCAGCTGGAGGGGGTCTGGTGGTGAAAAACTGTTTTTT
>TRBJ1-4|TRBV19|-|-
CASSIAGATNEKLFF
TGTGCCAGTAGTATAGCAGGGGCTACTAATGAAAAACTGTTTTTT
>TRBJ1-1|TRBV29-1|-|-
CSGETGINTEAFF
TGCAGCGGTGAAACGGGAATTAACACTGAAGCTTTCTTT
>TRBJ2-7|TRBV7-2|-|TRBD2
CASSSQAGGLYEQYF
TGTGCCAGCAGCTCGCAAGCGGGGGGCCTCTACGAGCAGTACTTC
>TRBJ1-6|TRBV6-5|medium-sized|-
CASSSDSRSPLHF
TGTGCCAGCAGTTCGGACAGTCGGTCACCCCTCCACTTT
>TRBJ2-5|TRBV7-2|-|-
CASSLGGGQETQYF
TGTGCCAGCAGCTTAGGGGGAGGCCAAGAGACCCAGTACTTC
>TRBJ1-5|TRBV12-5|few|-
CASAMSGAYNQPQHF
TGTGCTAGTGCCATGTCGGGGGCGTACAATCAGCCCCAGCATTTT
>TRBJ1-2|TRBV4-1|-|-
CASSSRDGFYGYTF
TGCGCCAGCAGCTCCCGGGACGGCTTCTATGGCTACACCTTC
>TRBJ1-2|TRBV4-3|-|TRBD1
CASSHGTGGDGYTF
TGCGCCAGCAGCCATGGGACAGGCGGTGATGGCTACACCTTC
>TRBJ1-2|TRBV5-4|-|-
CASTETANYGYTF
TGTGCCAGCACCGAGACAGCCAACTATGGCTACACCTTC
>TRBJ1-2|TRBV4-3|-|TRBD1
CASSQFPAGTGINYGYTF
TGCGCCAGCAGCCAATTCCCCGCCGGGACAGGGATTAACTATGGCTACACCTTC
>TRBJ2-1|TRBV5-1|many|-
CASLIRPDSRTPEQFF
TGCGCCAGCTTAATCCGGCCGGACAGCAGAACTCCTGAGCAGTTCTTC
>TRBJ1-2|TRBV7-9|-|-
CASSFDVGLNGYTF
TGTGCCAGCAGCTTTGATGTAGGGCTTAATGGCTACACCTTC
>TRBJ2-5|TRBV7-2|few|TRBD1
CASSPNLQGRTQYF
TGTGCCAGCAGCCCGAACTTACAGGGGAGGACCCAGTACTTC
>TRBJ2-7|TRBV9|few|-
CASSPRGGSSYEQYF
TGTGCCAGCAGCCCACGAGGGGGAAGCTCCTACGAGCAGTACTTC
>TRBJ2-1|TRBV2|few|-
CASSEAGGSYNEQFF
TGTGCCAGCAGTGAAGCGGGGGGCTCCTACAATGAGCAGTTCTTC
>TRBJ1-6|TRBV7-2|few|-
CASSLGTDYSPLHF
TGTGCCAGCAGCTTAGGGACGGACTATTCACCCCTCCACTTT
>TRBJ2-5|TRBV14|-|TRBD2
CASSQALAGGLYQETQYF
TGTGCCAGCAGCCAAGCCCTAGCGGGGGGACTGTACCAAGAGACCCAGTACTTC
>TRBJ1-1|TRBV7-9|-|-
CASSPLGGAEAFF
TGTGCCAGCAGTCCCCTGGGGGGGGCGGAGGCTTTCTTT
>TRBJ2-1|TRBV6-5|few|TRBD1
CASSPGTGHNEQFF
TGTGCCAGCAGTCCCGGGACAGGGCACAATGAGCAGTTCTTC
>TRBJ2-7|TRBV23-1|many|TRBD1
CASSQHESPPGQGDDEQYF
TGCGCCAGCAGTCAACACGAGAGCCCTCCGGGACAGGGGGACGACGAGCAGTACTTC
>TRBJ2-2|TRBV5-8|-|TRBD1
CASSRQGLATGELFF
TGTGCCAGCAGCAGACAGGGTCTTGCCACCGGGGAGCTGTTTTTT
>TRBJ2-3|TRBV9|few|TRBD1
CASSARQGRETDTQYF
TGTGCCAGCAGCGCACGACAGGGTAGGGAGACAGATACGCAGTATTTT
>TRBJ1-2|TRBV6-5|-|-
CASSLTDRYGYTF
TGTGCCAGCAGTCTGACAGATCGCTACGGCTACACCTTC
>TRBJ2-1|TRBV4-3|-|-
CASSPGGRGVSIPSYNEQFF
TGCGCCAGCAGCCCAGGGGGACGGGGGGTTTCCATACCCTCCTACAATGAGCAGTTCTTC
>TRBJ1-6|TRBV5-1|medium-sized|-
CASSLRGPGTSPLHF
TGCGCCAGCAGCTTGCGGGGGCCAGGAACCTCACCCCTCCACTTT
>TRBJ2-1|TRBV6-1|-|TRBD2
CASSRAGGYNEQFF
TGTGCCAGCAGTAGGGCGGGGGGGTACAATGAGCAGTTCTTC
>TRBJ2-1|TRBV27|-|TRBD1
CASSFRGQASYNEQFF
TGTGCCAGCAGTTTCCGGGGACAGGCTTCCTACAATGAGCAGTTCTTC
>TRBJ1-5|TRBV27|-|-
CASSTEGMGQPQHF
TGTGCCAGCAGTACTGAGGGGATGGGTCAGCCCCAGCATTTT
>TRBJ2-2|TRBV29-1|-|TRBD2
CSASGGVDGELFF
TGCAGCGCAAGCGGGGGGGTTGACGGGGAGCTGTTTTTT
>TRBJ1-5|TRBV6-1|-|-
CASSAPSVPIYQPQHF
TGTGCCAGCAGTGCACCCAGTGTCCCGATTTATCAGCCCCAGCATTTT
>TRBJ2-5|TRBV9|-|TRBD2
CASSARLAGGRETQYF
TGTGCCAGCAGCGCTCGACTAGCGGGGGGACGAGAGACCCAGTACTTC
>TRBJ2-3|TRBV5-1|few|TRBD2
CASSFASGRTDTQYF
TGCGCCAGCAGCTTCGCTAGCGGGCGCACAGATACGCAGTATTTT
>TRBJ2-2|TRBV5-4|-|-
CASSLLSGARTGELFF
TGTGCCAGCAGCTTGCTATCGGGGGCGAGGACCGGGGAGCTGTTTTTT
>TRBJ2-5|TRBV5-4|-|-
CASNRDSETQYF
TGTGCCAGCAACCGGGACTCGGAGACCCAGTACTTC
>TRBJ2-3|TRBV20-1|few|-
CSALVTDTQYF
TGCAGTGCCCTCGTTACAGATACGCAGTATTTT
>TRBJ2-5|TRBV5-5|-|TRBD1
CASSLVQGLETQYF
TGTGCCAGCAGCTTGGTACAGGGGTTAGAGACCCAGTACTTC
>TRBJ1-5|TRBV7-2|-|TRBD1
CASSIDRGSNQPQHF
TGTGCCAGCAGTATAGACAGGGGAAGCAATCAGCCCCAGCATTTT